This TCR beta chain came from a study of blood T cell repertoires in COVID-19. Whole-study context: Material from acute and convalescent COVID-19 was sourced from the United States, Italy and Spain. T cells, B-cell-depleted T cells, or PBMCs provided the cDNA or gDNA that served as material.

The germline V gene encodes CDR1 SGHTA and CDR2 FQGNSA. The CDR3 runs to 15 residues. Trimming took 1 base from V and 0 from J, leaving 10 bases between them. A word on this clone: Other DNA sequences of this sample code for an identical CDR3.

Authors' methods: Estimation of nucleated cell counts relied on the amplification of reference gene primers. TCRdb keeps only in-frame clones here, not all; method: immunoSEQ multiplex PCR. That table supplies the V and J calls and clone size; D and trimming were determined from the DNA. The sample holds about 250,000 clones, roughly 84% seen once. The chain uses TRBV7-2 and TRBJ2-7; maybe TRBD2 (6 bases). This TCR came from a woman aged 40 to 50 who had recovered from COVID-19. The sample taken for sequencing was peripheral blood. The CDR3 here is CASSLEGGSSYEQYF. As DNA, the CDR3 is TGTGCCAGCAGCTTAGAGGGAGGCAGCTCCTACGAGCAGTACTTC.